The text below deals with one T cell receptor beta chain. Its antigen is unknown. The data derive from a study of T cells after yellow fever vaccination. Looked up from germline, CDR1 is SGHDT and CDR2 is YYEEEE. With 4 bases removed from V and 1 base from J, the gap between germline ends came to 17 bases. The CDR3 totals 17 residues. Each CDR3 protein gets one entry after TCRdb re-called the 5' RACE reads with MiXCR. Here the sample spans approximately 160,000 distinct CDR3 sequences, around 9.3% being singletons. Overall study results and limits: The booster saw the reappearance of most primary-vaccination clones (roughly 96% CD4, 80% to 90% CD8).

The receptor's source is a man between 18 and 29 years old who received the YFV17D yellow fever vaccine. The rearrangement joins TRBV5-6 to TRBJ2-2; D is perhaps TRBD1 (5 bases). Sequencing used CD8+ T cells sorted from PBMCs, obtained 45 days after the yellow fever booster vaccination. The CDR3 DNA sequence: TGTGCCAGCAGCCCTTCCGGCAGGGCGGTGAACACCGGGGAGCTGTTTTTT. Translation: CASSPSGRAVNTGELFF.